This T cell receptor beta chain came from a study of T cell repertoires in ileal Crohn's disease. Study conclusions and caveats: Every patient over 26.8% clonality showed endoscopic recurrence.

Using immunoSEQ multiplex PCR, the repertoire was profiled, and TCRdb retains in-frame clones only, with some absent. The sample has roughly 15,000 clones; 80% are singletons. Points on this clone: Its matching antigen is unknown.

V was clipped by 0 bases and J by 7 bases; unmatched bases: 8. Germline CDR1 is MGHRA and CDR2 is YSYEKL. The CDR3 covers 16 residues. This chain uses TRBV4-1 with TRBJ1-5; TRBD1 agrees at 8 bases. This TCR was sampled from an adult with Crohn's disease. Sequenced material: ileal tissue. CDR3: CASSQEMTGEGQPQHF. CDR3 bases: TGCGCCAGCAGCCAAGAAATGACAGGGGAGGGCCAGCCCCAGCATTTT.